The 16 T cell receptor beta chains in this list originate from one sample, sequenced in a study of regulatory T cells in long-lasting Graves disease. Construction of the TCR beta libraries employed iRepertoire HTBI primers in conjunction with Arm-PCR of CDR3 regions. Using its own MiXCR run on the multiplex PCR reads, TCRdb lists one record per CDR3 protein. The data show approximately 500,000 distinct CDR3 sequences, roughly a fifth seen once. Time point meaning: persistent/refractory GD, antithyroid drugs over 5 years with positive TRAb. Researchers made the TCR library from RNA that was extracted from PBMCs. The sample consisted of peripheral blood mononuclear cells (PBMCs), taken when the disease was refractory, from a patient treated with antithyroid drugs. The origin of the receptors is a female donor with Graves disease.

With regard to this clonotype: A read error may account for a junction end that differs from germline. The rearrangement uses TRBV7-3 and TRBJ1-1, with TRBD1 as a possible D gene (6 bases). The CDR3 has 14 amino acids. CDR1 and CDR2 from the germline V gene are SGHTA and FQGTGA. This chain's CDR3 is CASSLQGQNTDAFF. In DNA, the CDR3 is TGTGCCAGCAGCCTACAGGGACAAAACACTGACGCTTTCTTT. Full variable domain (outside the CDR3, taken from reference TRBV7-3 and TRBJ1-1): GAGVSQTPSNKVTEKGKYVELRCDPISGHTALYWYRQSLGQGPEFLIYFQGTGAADDSGLPNDRFFAVRPEGSVSTLKIQRTERGDSAVYLCASSLQGQNTDAFFGQGTRLTVV.

This clonotype showed up just a few times. The chain has TRBV5-6 and TRBJ2-5; possibly TRBD1 or TRBD2 for D (5 bases each). CDR3 size: 13 residues. The V and J ends lost 3 bases and 7 bases respectively, with 13 bases between them. Germline CDR1 and CDR2: SGHDT and YYEEEE. The CDR3 coding sequence is TGTGCCAGCAGCTCCGAAGAGAGGGGGACCCAGTACTTC. Translation: CASSSEERGTQYF. Supplemented by reference TRBV5-6 and TRBJ2-5, the full variable domain reads DAGVTQSPTHLIKTRGQQVTLRCSPKSGHDTVSWYQQALGQGPQFIFQYYEEEERQRGNFPDRFSGHQFPNYSSELNVNALLLGDSALYLCASSSEERGTQYFGPGTRLLVL.

This clonotype was seen many times. This rearrangement joins TRBV28 to TRBJ1-1, with TRBD1 matching over 8 bases. The CDR3 sequence is 17 residues long. J lost 5 bases, V lost 1 base, and 12 bases had no gene match. Germline CDR1 reads MDHEN; CDR2 reads SYDVKM. The chain's CDR3 is CASSLSWTGPERTEAFF. CDR3 sequence (DNA): TGTGCCAGCAGTTTATCCTGGACAGGGCCCGAACGGACTGAAGCTTTCTTT.

This clonotype was picked up many times. This rearrangement joins TRBV28 to TRBJ1-5; 7 bases line up with TRBD1. V was clipped by 6 bases and J by 4 bases; unmatched bases: 9. Germline-derived CDR1 and CDR2 are MDHEN and SYDVKM. The CDR3 length is 15 residues. Written as DNA, the CDR3 is TGTGCCAGCAGATCTTCAGACAGGGAAAATCAGCCCCAGCATTTT. Translating gives CASRSSDRENQPQHF.

With regard to this clonotype: A much larger clone differs from this one at a single base, so this may be a read error. The chain uses TRBV3-1 and TRBJ1-2; TRBD1 might be the D (5 bases). The germline V gene has CDR1 LGHDT and CDR2 YNNKEL (reference sequence). This CDR3 contains 14 residues. The CDR3 is CASTRDGSNYGCTF. In DNA, the CDR3 is TGTGCCAGCACCCGGGACGGAAGTAACTATGGCTGCACCTTC.

This clonotype appeared a few times. The rearrangement uses TRBV5-1 and TRBJ2-7; 10 bases are shared with TRBD2. V lost 1 base and J lost 2; bases outside the gene matches: 15. The germline gives CDR1 SGHRS, CDR2 YFSETQ. This CDR3 has 19 residues. DNA for the CDR3: TGCGCCAGCAGCTTGTTGTTCCTAGCGGGAGTAGGTGGGCCCTACGAGCAGTACTTC. Translation: CASSLLFLAGVGGPYEQYF.

This clonotype was found many times. The V call is TRBV7-6, the J call TRBJ1-4, with 10 positions matching TRBD1. J was trimmed by 9 bases and V by 0 bases; bases with no gene match: 10. Germline loops: CDR1 SGHVS, CDR2 FNYEAQ. The length of the CDR3 is 17 residues. CDR3 in DNA: TGTGCCAGCAGCTTAGCAATTGCGGGACAGGGGAGGAAAAAACTGTTTTTT. It specifies CASSLAIAGQGRKKLFF.

With respect to this clonotype: Relative to the germline gene, one junction end is altered; a read error may explain this. The rearrangement links TRBV28 to TRBJ1-1; 8 bases match TRBD1. Germline-derived CDR1 and CDR2 are MDHEN and SYDVKM. This CDR3 is 13 amino acids long. CDR3 sequence: CAGSGRGLSEAFF. CDR3 in DNA: TGTGCCGGCAGTGGCAGGGGGCTCTCTGAAGCTTTCTTT.

This clonotype was detected ten times or more. The chain is built from TRBV29-1 and TRBJ1-1, with TRBD1 matching over 7 bases. Germline V lookup: CDR1 SQVTM, CDR2 ANQGSEA. The CDR3 has 15 amino acids. The trim removed 4 bases at V and 4 bases at J, leaving 12 bases unmatched. The CDR3 reads CSVVRDSEFRTEAFF. In DNA, the CDR3 is TGCAGCGTTGTGCGGGACAGCGAGTTCCGCACTGAAGCTTTCTTT.

The table lists this clonotype with many counts. A junction boundary mismatches the germline segment, possibly from a read error. The gene calls are TRBV27 and TRBJ1-1; D not resolved. Germline lookup yields CDR1 MNHEY and CDR2 SMNVEV (reference sequence). This CDR3 region has 13 residues. This CDR3 reads CASSLSMNTEAFF. The CDR3 DNA follows: TGCGCCAGCTCTCTCTCAATGAACACTGAAGCTTTCTTT.

The table lists this clonotype with many counts. V and J are TRBV11-2 and TRBJ1-1, with a possible D match to TRBD1 (5 bases). Germline V gene sequence: CDR1 SGHAT, CDR2 FQNNGV. V shed 3 bases and J shed 5 bases, with 16 bases lying between them. The CDR3 is 15 amino acids. The CDR3: CASSFQGGASTEAFF. In DNA, the CDR3 is TGTGCCAGCAGCTTTCAGGGAGGGGCGTCGACTGAAGCTTTCTTT.

This chain uses TRBV11-2 with TRBJ2-3; D could derive from TRBD1 or TRBD2 (5 bases each). Trimming stripped 5 bases from V and 2 bases from J, with 14 bases between. The CDR3 consists of 15 residues. Germline CDR1 reads SGHAT; CDR2 reads FQNNGV. Here the CDR3 reads CASSLDLGVTDTQYF. In nucleotides, the CDR3 is TGTGCCAGCAGCCTCGACTTGGGGGTCACAGATACGCAGTATTTT.

This clonotype was detected many times. This chain connects TRBV2 to TRBJ2-7; no firm D call. The CDR3 contains 13 residues. Germline CDR1 reads SNHLY; CDR2 reads FYNNEI. V lost 1 base and J lost 5, with 9 bases in between. DNA for the CDR3: TGTGCCAGCAGTGAAGGGCCCCGTGACGAGCAGTACTTC. This codes for CASSEGPRDEQYF.

The chain joins TRBV20-1 to TRBJ1-1, with no clear D. This CDR3 comprises 15 residues. The germline V and J ends were trimmed by 0 bases and 1 base, with 12 bases remaining between them. The germline CDR1 and CDR2 sequences are DFQATT and SNEGSKA (reference sequence). This CDR3 reads CSARDHHSPNTEAFF. The CDR3 region has the DNA TGCAGTGCTAGAGATCATCACAGCCCGAACACTGAAGCTTTCTTT.

This clonotype showed up just a few times. The chain links TRBV5-1 to TRBJ1-1; D unclear. Germline assignment: CDR1 SGHRS and CDR2 YFSETQ. Trimming shortened V by 0 bases and J by 3 bases, and 12 bases separated the two germline ends. This CDR3 has 15 amino acids. The chain's CDR3 is CASSLAGIEDTEAFF. The CDR3 nucleotides are TGCGCCAGCAGCTTGGCCGGGATAGAGGACACTGAAGCTTTCTTT.

This clonotype was recorded many times. This sequence joins TRBV5-1 and TRBJ2-7; a weak D match, TRBD1 (8 bases). V lost 4 bases and J 2 bases, leaving 16 bases between the germline ends. CDR1 and CDR2 (germline): SGHRS, YFSETQ. The CDR3 covers 15 residues. This CDR3 is CASSPQGGPTYEQYF. CDR3 in DNA: TGCGCCAGCAGCCCACAGGGGGGGCCGACCTACGAGCAGTACTTC.